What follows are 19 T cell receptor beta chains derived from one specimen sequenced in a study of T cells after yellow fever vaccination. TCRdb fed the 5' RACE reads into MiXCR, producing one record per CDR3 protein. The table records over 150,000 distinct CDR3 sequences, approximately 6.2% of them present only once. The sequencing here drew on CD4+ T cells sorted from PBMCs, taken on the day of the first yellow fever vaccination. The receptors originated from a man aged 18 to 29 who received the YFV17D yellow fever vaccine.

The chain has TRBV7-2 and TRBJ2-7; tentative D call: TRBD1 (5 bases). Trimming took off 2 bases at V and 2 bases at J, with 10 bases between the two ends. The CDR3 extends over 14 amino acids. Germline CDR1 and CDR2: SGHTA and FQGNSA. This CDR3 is CASSLSWGAYEQYF. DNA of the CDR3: TGTGCCAGCAGCTTATCTTGGGGCGCCTACGAGCAGTACTTC.

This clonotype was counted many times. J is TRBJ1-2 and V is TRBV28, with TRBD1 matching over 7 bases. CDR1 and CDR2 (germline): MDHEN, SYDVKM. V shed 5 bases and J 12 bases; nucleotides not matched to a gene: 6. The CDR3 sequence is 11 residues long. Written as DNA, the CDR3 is TGTGCCAGCAGTCGCGACAGGGCCCACACCTTC. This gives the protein CASSRDRAHTF.

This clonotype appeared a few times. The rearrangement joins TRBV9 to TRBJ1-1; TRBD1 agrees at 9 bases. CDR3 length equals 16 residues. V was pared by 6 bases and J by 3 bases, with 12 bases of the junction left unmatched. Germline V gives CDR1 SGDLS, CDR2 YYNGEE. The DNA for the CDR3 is TGTGCCAGCACCCGAACAGGGGGCCGGTACGACACTGAAGCTTTCTTT. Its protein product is CASTRTGGRYDTEAFF.

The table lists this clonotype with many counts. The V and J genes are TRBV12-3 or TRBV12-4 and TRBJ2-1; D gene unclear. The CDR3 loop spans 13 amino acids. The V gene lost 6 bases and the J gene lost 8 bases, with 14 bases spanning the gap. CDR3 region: CASRAPASDEQFF. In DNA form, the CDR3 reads TGTGCCAGCAGGGCTCCCGCGAGCGATGAGCAGTTCTTC.

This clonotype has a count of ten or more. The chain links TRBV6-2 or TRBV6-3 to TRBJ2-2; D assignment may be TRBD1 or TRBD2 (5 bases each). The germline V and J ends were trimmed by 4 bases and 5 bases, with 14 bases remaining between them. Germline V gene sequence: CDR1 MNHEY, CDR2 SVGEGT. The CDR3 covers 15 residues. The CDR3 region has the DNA TGTGCCAGCAGTTCAGAAGGGGAGCGAACCGGGGAGCTGTTTTTT. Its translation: CASSSEGERTGELFF.

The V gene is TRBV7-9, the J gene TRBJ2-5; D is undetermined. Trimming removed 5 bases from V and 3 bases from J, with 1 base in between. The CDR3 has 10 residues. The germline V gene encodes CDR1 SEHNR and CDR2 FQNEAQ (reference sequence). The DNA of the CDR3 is TGTGCCAGCAGCAAAGAGACCCAGTACTTC. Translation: CASSKETQYF.

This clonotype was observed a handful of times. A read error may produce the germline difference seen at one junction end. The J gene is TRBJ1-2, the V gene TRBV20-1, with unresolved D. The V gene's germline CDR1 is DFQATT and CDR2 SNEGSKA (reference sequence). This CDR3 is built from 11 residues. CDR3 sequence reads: CSARGAGGYTF. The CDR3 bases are TGCAGTGCGAGAGGTGCCGGGGGCTACACCTTC.

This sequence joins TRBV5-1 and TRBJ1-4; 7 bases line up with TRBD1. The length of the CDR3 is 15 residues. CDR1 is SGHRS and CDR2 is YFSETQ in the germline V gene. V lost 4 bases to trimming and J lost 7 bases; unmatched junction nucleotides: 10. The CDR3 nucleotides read TGCGCCAGCAGCCCCGGGGGGGGACAGACTGAAAAACTGTTTTTT. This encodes CASSPGGGQTEKLFF.

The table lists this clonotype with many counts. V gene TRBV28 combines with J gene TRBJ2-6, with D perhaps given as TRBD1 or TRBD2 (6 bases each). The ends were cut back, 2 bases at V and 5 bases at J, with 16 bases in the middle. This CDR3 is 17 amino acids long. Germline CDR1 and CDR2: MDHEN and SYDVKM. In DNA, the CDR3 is TGTGCCAGCAGTTTAACGGGGGCGCCCCCCCGGGCCAACGTCCTGACTTTC. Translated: CASSLTGAPPRANVLTF.

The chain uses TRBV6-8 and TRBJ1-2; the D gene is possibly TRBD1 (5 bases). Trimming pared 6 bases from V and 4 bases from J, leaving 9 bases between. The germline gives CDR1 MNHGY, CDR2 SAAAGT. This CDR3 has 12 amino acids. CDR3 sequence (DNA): TGTGCCAGCAGCCGGGGGACCTATGGCTACACCTTC. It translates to CASSRGTYGYTF.

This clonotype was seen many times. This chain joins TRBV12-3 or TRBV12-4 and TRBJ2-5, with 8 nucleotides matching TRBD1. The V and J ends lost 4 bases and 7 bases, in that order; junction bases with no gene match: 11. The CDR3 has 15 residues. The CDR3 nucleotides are TGTGCCAGCAGTTGGAACGGACAGGGCCTGGGGACCCAGTACTTC. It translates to CASSWNGQGLGTQYF.

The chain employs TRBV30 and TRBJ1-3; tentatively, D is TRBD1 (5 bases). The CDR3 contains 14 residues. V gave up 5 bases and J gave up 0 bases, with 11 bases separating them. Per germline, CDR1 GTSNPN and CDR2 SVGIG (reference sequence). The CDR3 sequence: CAWVTGNSGNTIYF. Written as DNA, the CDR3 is TGTGCCTGGGTAACAGGAAACTCTGGAAACACCATATATTTT.

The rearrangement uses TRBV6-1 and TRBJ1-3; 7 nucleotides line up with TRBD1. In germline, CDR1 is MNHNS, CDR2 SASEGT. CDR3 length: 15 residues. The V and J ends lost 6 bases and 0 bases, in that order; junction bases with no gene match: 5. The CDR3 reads CASRPDRVSGNTIYF. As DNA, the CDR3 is TGTGCCAGCAGACCAGACAGGGTCTCTGGAAACACCATATATTTT.

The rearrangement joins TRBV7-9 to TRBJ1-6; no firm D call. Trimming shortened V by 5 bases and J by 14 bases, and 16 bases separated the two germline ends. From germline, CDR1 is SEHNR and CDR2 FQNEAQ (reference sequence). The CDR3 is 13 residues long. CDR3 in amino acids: CASSLTISATLHF. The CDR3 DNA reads TGTGCCAGCAGCCTGACCATTTCTGCCACCCTCCACTTT. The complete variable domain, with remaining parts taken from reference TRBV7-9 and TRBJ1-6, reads DTGVSQNPRHKITKRGQNVTFRCDPISEHNRLYWYRQTLGQGPEFLTYFQNEAQLEKSRLLSDRFSAERPKGSFSTLEIQRTEQGDSAMYLCASSLTISATLHFGNGTRLTVT.

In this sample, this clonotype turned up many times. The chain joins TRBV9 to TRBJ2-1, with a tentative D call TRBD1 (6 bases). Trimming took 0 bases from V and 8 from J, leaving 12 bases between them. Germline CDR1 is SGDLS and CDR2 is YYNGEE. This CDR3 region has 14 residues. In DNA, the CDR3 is TGTGCCAGCAGCGTAGCCCCAGGGGTGGATGAGCAGTTCTTC. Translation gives CASSVAPGVDEQFF.

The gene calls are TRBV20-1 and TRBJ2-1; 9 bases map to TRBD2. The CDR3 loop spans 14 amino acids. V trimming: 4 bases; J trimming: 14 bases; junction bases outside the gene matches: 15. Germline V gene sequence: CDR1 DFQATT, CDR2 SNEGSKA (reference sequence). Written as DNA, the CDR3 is TGCAGTGCTATCCTTGCGGGGGGGCCCGGTGTGAAGTTCTTC. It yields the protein CSAILAGGPGVKFF.

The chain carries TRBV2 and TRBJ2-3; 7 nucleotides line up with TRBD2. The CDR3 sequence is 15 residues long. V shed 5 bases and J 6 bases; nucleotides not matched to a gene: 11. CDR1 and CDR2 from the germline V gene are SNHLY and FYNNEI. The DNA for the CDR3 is TGTGCCAGCAGTCGACTAGCAAGTCTTACGGATACGCAGTATTTT. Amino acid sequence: CASSRLASLTDTQYF.

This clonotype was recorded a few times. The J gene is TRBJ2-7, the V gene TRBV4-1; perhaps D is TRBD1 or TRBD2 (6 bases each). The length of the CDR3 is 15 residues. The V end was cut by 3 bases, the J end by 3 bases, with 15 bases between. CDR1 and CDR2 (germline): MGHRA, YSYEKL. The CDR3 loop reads CASSHGRGAVYEQYV. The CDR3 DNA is TGCGCCAGCAGCCACGGAAGGGGGGCGGTCTACGAGCAGTACGTC.

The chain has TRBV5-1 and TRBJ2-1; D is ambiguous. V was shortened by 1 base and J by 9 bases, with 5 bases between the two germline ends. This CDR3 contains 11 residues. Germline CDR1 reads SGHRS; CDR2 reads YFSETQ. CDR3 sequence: CASSLKIEQFF. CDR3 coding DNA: TGCGCCAGCAGCTTGAAGATTGAGCAGTTCTTC.